One sample yielded the 21 T cell receptor beta chains listed below, sequenced in a study of TIL therapy for anti-PD-1-resistant metastatic lung cancer. Sequencing used immunoSEQ v3. Profiling relied on immunoSEQ multiplex PCR, and the TCRdb table lists in-frame clones only, not all of them. The sample consists of about 60,000 clones, around 68% of them appearing once. The sample's time point: pre-treatment sample, taken before nivolumab and TIL therapy. Sample: blood, taken at baseline. The receptors derive from a person aged 25-80 years with non-small cell lung cancer.

The chain employs TRBV14 and TRBJ1-4; a weak D match, TRBD1 (5 bases). This CDR3 comprises 13 residues. V lost 1 base and J 9 bases, leaving 9 bases between the germline ends. From germline, CDR1 is SGHDN and CDR2 FVKESK. In nucleotides, the CDR3 is TGTGCCAGCAGCCAAGGACAGCTTCAAAAACTGTTTTTT. It specifies CASSQGQLQKLFF.

The genes are TRBV11-3 and TRBJ1-1, with 7 nucleotides matching TRBD1. V dropped 5 bases and J dropped 6; count of bases not matched to a gene: 12. This CDR3 has 15 amino acids. The V gene's germline CDR1 is SGHNT and CDR2 YENEEA. CDR3 sequence reads: CASSPLVRQGAEAFF. The CDR3 nucleotides are TGTGCCAGCAGCCCGCTGGTGAGGCAGGGGGCTGAAGCTTTCTTT. The full variable domain, completed using reference TRBV11-3 and TRBJ1-1, is EAGVVQSPRYKIIEKKQPVAFWCNPISGHNTLYWYLQNLGQGPELLIRYENEEAVDDSQLPKDRFSAERLKGVDSTLKIQPAELGDSAVYLCASSPLVRQGAEAFFGQGTRLTVV.

The chain has TRBV10-3 and TRBJ2-7, with D unresolved. This CDR3 has 15 residues. Per the germline V gene, CDR1 is ENHRY and CDR2 is SYGVKD. The V end was cut by 2 bases, the J end by 2 bases, with 13 bases between. CDR3 amino acids: CAISELMTVPYEQYF. The CDR3 DNA reads as TGTGCCATCAGTGAGCTGATGACTGTTCCCTACGAGCAGTACTTC.

V and J are TRBV2 and TRBJ1-2, with a weak D call TRBD1 (6 bases). The CDR3 is 14 amino acids. V lost 6 bases and J lost 3, with 14 bases in between. CDR1 SNHLY and CDR2 FYNNEI come from the germline V gene. This CDR3 is CASSQDSRDYGYTF. CDR3 nucleotides: TGTGCCAGCAGCCAGGACAGCCGTGACTATGGCTACACCTTC.

The chain links TRBV2 to TRBJ2-5, with 10 bases lining up with TRBD1. Germline V gene data show CDR1 as SNHLY and CDR2 as FYNNEI. The length of the CDR3 is 15 residues. V lost 5 bases to trimming and J lost 3 bases; unmatched junction nucleotides: 6. The DNA for the CDR3 is TGTGCCAGCAGTTGGGACAGGGGTAGTGAAGAGACCCAGTACTTC. It is translated as CASSWDRGSEETQYF.

This chain uses TRBV9 with TRBJ2-5; TRBD2 matches at 7 bases. The V and J ends lost 0 bases and 5 bases, in that order; junction bases with no gene match: 7. This CDR3 is built from 15 residues. Per the germline V gene, CDR1 is SGDLS and CDR2 is YYNGEE. CDR3 region: CASSVDGGSMETQYF. The CDR3 DNA follows: TGTGCCAGCAGCGTAGATGGCGGGAGCATGGAGACCCAGTACTTC.

This clone was detected only once. V is TRBV19 and J is TRBJ2-4, with D possibly called TRBD1 or TRBD2 (6 bases each). Trimming removed 4 bases at V and 0 bases at J, with 19 bases between. The CDR3 has 18 residues. Germline V gene lookup returns CDR1 LNHDA and CDR2 SQIVND (reference sequence). The CDR3 here is CASSTSGAGVLAKNIQYF. In DNA, the CDR3 is TGTGCCAGTAGTACCTCGGGGGCAGGGGTCCTAGCCAAAAACATTCAGTACTTC.

The chain recombines TRBV5-1 with TRBJ2-2; no clear D gene. The germline V and J ends were trimmed by 1 base and 7 bases, with 8 bases remaining between them. The germline V gene encodes CDR1 SGHRS and CDR2 YFSETQ. This CDR3 has 13 amino acids. The CDR3 nucleotides are TGCGCCAGCAGCTTGCTTCCGAACGGGGAGCTGTTTTTT. It specifies CASSLLPNGELFF.

The chain links TRBV10-3 to TRBJ1-4; 7 bases map to TRBD1. The CDR3 totals 16 residues. Trimming at V came to 10 bases and at J to 0 bases, leaving 11 bases not matched to a gene. Germline V gene data show CDR1 as ENHRY and CDR2 as SYGVKD. In DNA, the CDR3 is TGTGCCACGAGAAGGGGGCTCGAGGCAACTAATGAAAAACTGTTTTTT. Protein product: CATRRGLEATNEKLFF.

This rearrangement joins TRBV6-5 to TRBJ1-1; D possibly corresponds to TRBD1 (6 bases). Trimming left V 10 bases short and J 4 bases short, with 16 bases between. Looked up from germline, CDR1 is MNHEY and CDR2 is SVGAGI. The CDR3 has 13 residues. Here the CDR3 DNA reads TGTGCCACGCTACAGGGAGTAGGCACTGAAGCTTTCTTT. Protein product: CATLQGVGTEAFF.

V is TRBV9 and J is TRBJ2-5; 15 bases align to TRBD2. CDR3 length: 16 residues. Germline V gives CDR1 SGDLS, CDR2 YYNGEE. V lost 3 bases and J lost 2; bases outside the gene matches: 2. The CDR3 DNA follows: TGTGCCAGCAGCGAGGGGACTAGCGGGGGGCAAGAGACCCAGTACTTC. Translation gives CASSEGTSGGQETQYF.

CDR3: CASSEAQVAGYEQYF. The CDR3 DNA follows: TGTGCCAGCAGTGAAGCGCAAGTAGCAGGCTACGAGCAGTACTTC. The V and J genes are TRBV6-1 and TRBJ2-7; unclear D gene. CDR1 is MNHNS and CDR2 is SASEGT in the germline V gene. Trimming removed 0 bases from V and 3 bases from J, with 12 bases in between. The length of the CDR3 is 15 residues.

This clone was counted a few times. The chain couples TRBV10-3 to TRBJ2-7; maybe TRBD2 (5 bases). V shed 10 bases and J shed 1 base, with 8 bases lying between them. The germline V gene encodes CDR1 ENHRY and CDR2 SYGVKD. The CDR3 runs to 11 residues. The CDR3 DNA reads as TGTGCCACCGGGGTTTCCTACGAGCAGTACTTC. Translated, it gives CATGVSYEQYF.

The rearrangement uses TRBV5-4 and TRBJ2-2; 10 bases are a match to TRBD2. This CDR3 comprises 15 residues. The germline V gene has CDR1 SGHNT and CDR2 YYREEE (reference sequence). After removal of 2 bases from V and 2 bases from J, the junction contained 0 bases not matched to a gene. The CDR3 spells CASSLLAGNTGELFF. CDR3 nucleotide sequence: TGTGCCAGCAGCTTACTAGCGGGAAACACCGGGGAGCTGTTTTTT.

This chain joins TRBV5-1 and TRBJ2-7, with 10 bases lining up with TRBD1. The junction had 12 bases not matched to a gene; V was cut back by 4 bases and J by 5 bases. This CDR3 is 16 amino acids long. Germline V gives CDR1 SGHRS, CDR2 YFSETQ. CDR3 residues: CASSRLTGTGDHEQYF. The CDR3 DNA reads as TGCGCCAGCAGCCGATTGACCGGGACAGGGGATCACGAGCAGTACTTC.

The chain recombines TRBV9 with TRBJ2-5; a weak D match, TRBD2 (6 bases). CDR3 length: 16 amino acids. The ends were cut back, 1 base at V and 3 bases at J, with 16 bases in the middle. The germline V gene has CDR1 SGDLS and CDR2 YYNGEE. The DNA for the CDR3 is TGTGCCAGCAGCGTAACTCTGGGGACTTTGGAAGAGACCCAGTACTTC. It is translated as CASSVTLGTLEETQYF.

The chain is built from TRBV19 and TRBJ1-1, with TRBD1 as a possible D gene (5 bases). This CDR3 comprises 15 residues. The V gene lost 1 base and the J gene lost 1 base, with 10 bases spanning the gap. The germline gives CDR1 LNHDA, CDR2 SQIVND (reference sequence). The CDR3 loop is CASSIVRVKNTEAFF. In nucleotides, the CDR3 is TGTGCCAGTAGTATAGTCAGGGTGAAGAACACTGAAGCTTTCTTT.

The J gene is TRBJ2-1, the V gene TRBV29-1; D is unresolved. This CDR3 has 12 residues. Between the trimmed V and J ends, which lost 4 bases and 8 bases, there was a span of 12 bases. CDR1 SQVTM and CDR2 ANQGSEA come from the germline V gene. CDR3 nucleotides: TGCAGCGTTGCTTCTGTTGGCGATGAGCAGTTCTTC. It translates to CSVASVGDEQFF.

The chain is built from TRBV11-2 and TRBJ2-1; D unclear. Germline assignment: CDR1 SGHAT and CDR2 FQNNGV. This CDR3 comprises 14 residues. V gave up 3 bases and J gave up 0 bases, with 6 bases separating them. Here the CDR3 reads CASSFQSSYNEQFF. Written as DNA, the CDR3 is TGTGCCAGCAGCTTTCAGAGCTCCTACAATGAGCAGTTCTTC. Drawing the rest from reference TRBV11-2 and TRBJ2-1, the complete variable domain is EAGVAQSPRYKIIEKRQSVAFWCNPISGHATLYWYQQILGQGPKLLIQFQNNGVVDDSQLPKDRFSAERLKGVDSTLKIQPAKLEDSAVYLCASSFQSSYNEQFFGPGTRLTVL.

This sequence joins TRBV5-1 and TRBJ1-1, with 7 bases lining up with TRBD1. Germline CDR1 is SGHRS and CDR2 is YFSETQ. J lost 4 bases, V lost 4 bases, and 10 bases had no gene match. There are 15 residues in the CDR3. The CDR3 is CASSETTGFGTEAFF. The CDR3 region has the DNA TGCGCCAGCAGCGAAACGACAGGGTTCGGCACTGAAGCTTTCTTT.

The V and J genes are TRBV6-1 and TRBJ1-5; maybe TRBD1 (6 bases). CDR3 size: 17 residues. V dropped 4 bases and J dropped 4 bases, with 20 bases sitting between them. Germline V gene sequence: CDR1 MNHNS, CDR2 SASEGT. The CDR3 nucleotides read TGTGCCAGCAGTGCCCCCCTCCATACAGGGATTAATCAGCCCCAGCATTTT. Translation gives CASSAPLHTGINQPQHF.